Presented here are 21 T cell receptor beta chains from one specimen sequenced in a study of shared clonotypes between healthy human individuals. TCRdb keeps only in-frame clones here, not all; method: immunoSEQ multiplex PCR. The top ten hold 0.1% to 0.11% of the sample, which has about 590,000 clones, around 95% seen once. Naive CD8 isolation took CD45RO-negative cells positively selected for CCR7 and excluded terminally differentiated effector memory CD45RA+ cells. The sample taken for sequencing was naive CD8+ T cells sorted from blood. The receptors shown here come from a woman in her twenties or thirties in good health.

The V call is TRBV27, the J call TRBJ1-2; no firm D call. The V end was cut by 6 bases, the J end by 0 bases, with 14 bases between. This CDR3 comprises 15 residues. CDR1 and CDR2 from the germline V gene are MNHEY and SMNVEV (reference sequence). The CDR3 DNA reads as TGTGCCAGCAGCCCTACGGGCTTCGCTAACTATGGCTACACCTTC. It encodes CASSPTGFANYGYTF.

V and J are TRBV2 and TRBJ2-4; TRBD1 might be the D (5 bases). Trimming removed 7 bases from V and 0 bases from J, with 7 bases in between. The CDR3 is 13 residues long. From germline, CDR1 is SNHLY and CDR2 FYNNEI. The CDR3 region is CASKGEAKNIQYF. The DNA of the CDR3 is TGTGCCAGCAAAGGGGAAGCCAAAAACATTCAGTACTTC.

The V gene is TRBV29-1, the J gene TRBJ2-1; D ambiguous. This CDR3 is 18 amino acids long. Trimming shortened V by 3 bases and J by 4 bases, and 25 bases separated the two germline ends. Germline V gene lookup returns CDR1 SQVTM and CDR2 ANQGSEA. The CDR3 reads CSVDTPRKRGVGYNEQFF. The CDR3, as DNA: TGCAGCGTTGATACCCCCAGAAAAAGAGGAGTCGGGTACAATGAGCAGTTCTTC.

The CDR3 reads CASSMGQGGRETQYF. For the CDR3, the DNA is TGTGCCAGTAGTATGGGACAGGGGGGACGAGAGACCCAGTACTTC. This chain joins TRBV19 and TRBJ2-5; 11 bases agree with TRBD1. The CDR3 contains 15 residues. Germline CDR1 is LNHDA and CDR2 is SQIVND (reference sequence). J gave up 4 bases and V 3 bases, and 4 bases lay outside the gene matches.

V and J are TRBV6-4 and TRBJ1-5; the match to TRBD1 covers 8 bases. With V trimmed by 0 bases and J by 3 bases, 4 bases remained unmatched. Germline V gives CDR1 MRHNA, CDR2 SNTAGT. CDR3 length: 16 residues. The CDR3 coding sequence is TGTGCCAGCAGTGACTCATGGACAGGGAACAATCAGCCCCAGCATTTT. Protein sequence: CASSDSWTGNNQPQHF.

CDR3 nucleotides: TGTGCCAGCAGTTCCCCTGAATTTGGCGATGAGCAGTTCTTC. Its protein is CASSSPEFGDEQFF. The gene calls are TRBV28 and TRBJ2-1; D call uncertain. Germline CDR1 is MDHEN and CDR2 is SYDVKM. The CDR3 extends over 14 amino acids. V gave up 4 bases and J gave up 8 bases, with 15 bases separating them.

Only one count was recorded for this clone. This chain joins TRBV28 and TRBJ1-6; D uncertain. Trimming pared 3 bases from V and 7 bases from J, leaving 10 bases between. Germline loops: CDR1 MDHEN, CDR2 SYDVKM. This CDR3 spans 14 amino acids. CDR3: CASSLGNGNSPLHF. CDR3 sequence (DNA): TGTGCCAGCAGTTTGGGAAATGGGAATTCACCCCTCCACTTT.

The chain has TRBV27 and TRBJ1-1; 7 nucleotides line up with TRBD1. The CDR3 consists of 15 residues. Looked up from germline, CDR1 is MNHEY and CDR2 is SMNVEV (reference sequence). The V and J ends lost 7 bases and 4 bases, in that order; junction bases with no gene match: 12. The CDR3 bases are TGTGCCAGCAATCTTCTCGGGCAGGGGGGCACTGAAGCTTTCTTT. Translating gives CASNLLGQGGTEAFF.

V and J are TRBV7-1 and TRBJ1-2; the D is unclear. TRBV7-1 counts as an open reading frame of uncertain function. The CDR3 is made up of 12 amino acids. Trimming took 4 bases from V and 8 from J, leaving 11 bases between them. The CDR3 sequence is CASSLEGDGYTF. Written as DNA, the CDR3 is TGTGCCAGCAGCTTAGAGGGAGACGGCTACACCTTC.

V usage is TRBV7-2 and J usage is TRBJ1-1; D is undetermined. CDR3 length: 13 residues. The germline gives CDR1 SGHTA, CDR2 FQGNSA. The V and J ends lost 2 bases and 5 bases respectively, with 9 bases between them. CDR3 nucleotides: TGTGCCAGCAGCTTATCGGGCGGGACTGAAGCTTTCTTT. Translating gives CASSLSGGTEAFF.

The chain has TRBV4-1 and TRBJ2-7; 10 bases match TRBD1. Unmatched junction bases numbered 9, after V lost 5 bases and J lost 5 bases. The CDR3 is made up of 15 amino acids. Germline lookup yields CDR1 MGHRA and CDR2 YSYEKL. The CDR3 DNA reads TGCGCCAGCAGCTTTCCGGGACAGGGGCACCACGAGCAGTACTTC. Its translation: CASSFPGQGHHEQYF.

CDR3 loop: CASSLGTSGTYEQYF. In nucleotides, the CDR3 is TGTGCCAGCAGTTTGGGGACTAGCGGGACCTACGAGCAGTACTTC. The chain uses TRBV28 and TRBJ2-7, with 13 nucleotides matching TRBD2. The V and J ends lost 3 bases and 2 bases, in that order; junction bases with no gene match: 1. CDR1 MDHEN and CDR2 SYDVKM come from the germline V gene. The CDR3 length is 15 residues.

The V call is TRBV7-3, the J call TRBJ2-3; D may be TRBD2 (6 bases). The CDR3 is 15 residues long. CDR1 is SGHTA, CDR2 FQGTGA, per germline. The V gene lost 5 bases and the J gene lost 0 bases, with 12 bases spanning the gap. In DNA, the CDR3 is TGTGCCAGCAGCCCTACGGGACTGAGCACAGATACGCAGTATTTT. Residues: CASSPTGLSTDTQYF.

This clone is a singleton in its sample. The chain employs TRBV7-9 and TRBJ2-2; no firm D call. The CDR3 spans 16 residues. Trimming cost V 5 bases and J 4 bases, with 17 bases left between them. Per the germline V gene, CDR1 is SEHNR and CDR2 is FQNEAQ (reference sequence). Written as DNA, the CDR3 is TGTGCCAGCAGCCCCCTGGGGTGGCCGAGCACCGGGGAGCTGTTTTTT. Its protein is CASSPLGWPSTGELFF.

V and J are TRBV28 and TRBJ2-2; 8 bases fit TRBD1. This CDR3 contains 15 residues. The trim removed 6 bases at V and 5 bases at J, leaving 8 bases unmatched. Germline V CDR1 and CDR2: MDHEN, SYDVKM. CDR3 DNA sequence: TGTGCCAGCAGCCCTTGGACAGGGAGGACCGGGGAGCTGTTTTTT. Amino acid sequence: CASSPWTGRTGELFF. Variable domain in full (rest from reference TRBV28 and TRBJ2-2): DVKVTQSSRYLVKRTGEKVFLECVQDMDHENMFWYRQDPGLGLRLIYFSYDVKMKEKGDIPEGYSVSREKKERFSLILESASTNQTSMYLCASSPWTGRTGELFFGEGSRLTVL.

DNA of the CDR3: TGCAGCGTTGAATTGGGGAGAGCGGGAGGTTTGAATGAGCAGTTCTTC. This sequence encodes CSVELGRAGGLNEQFF. The gene calls are TRBV29-1 and TRBJ2-1, with 9 bases fitting TRBD2. CDR3 size: 16 residues. Trimming at V came to 2 bases and at J to 7 bases, leaving 12 bases not matched to a gene. Germline V gene data show CDR1 as SQVTM and CDR2 as ANQGSEA.

The chain uses TRBV28 and TRBJ2-1; D call uncertain. The germline V gene encodes CDR1 MDHEN and CDR2 SYDVKM. This CDR3 has 15 residues. Trimming cost V 3 bases and J 0 bases, with 9 bases left between them. The CDR3 reads CASSLGGSSYNEQFF. CDR3 bases: TGTGCCAGCAGTTTGGGCGGTAGCTCCTACAATGAGCAGTTCTTC.

V usage is TRBV13 and J usage is TRBJ2-7; D unresolved. The V gene's germline CDR1 is PRHDT and CDR2 FYEKMQ (reference sequence). V gave up 4 bases and J gave up 3 bases, with 4 bases separating them. The CDR3 consists of 11 residues. CDR3 nucleotide sequence: TGTGCCAGCAGCTCTCTCTACGAGCAGTACTTC. This translates into CASSSLYEQYF. The whole variable domain, remainder taken from reference TRBV13 and TRBJ2-7, is AAGVIQSPRHLIKEKRETATLKCYPIPRHDTVYWYQQGPGQDPQFLISFYEKMQSDKGSIPDRFSAQQFSDYHSELNMSSLELGDSALYFCASSSLYEQYFGPGTRLTVT.

The chain combines TRBV7-9 with TRBJ1-4; maybe TRBD1 (5 bases). V lost 5 bases and J lost 7, with 11 bases in between. The CDR3 is 13 amino acids. Germline-derived CDR1 and CDR2 are SEHNR and FQNEAQ (reference sequence). This CDR3 reads CASSPGTVEKLFF. CDR3 DNA: TGTGCCAGCAGCCCAGGGACGGTTGAAAAACTGTTTTTT.

Regarding this clone: Other DNA sequences from this sample encode an identical CDR3 as well. The DNA for the CDR3 is TGTGCCAGCAGCGTAGACGGCGGGAACACTGAAGCTTTCTTT. Its translation is CASSVDGGNTEAFF. The chain has TRBV9 and TRBJ1-1; D unclear. Germline V lookup: CDR1 SGDLS, CDR2 YYNGEE. This CDR3 is 14 amino acids long. With 0 bases removed from V and 1 base from J, the gap between germline ends came to 7 bases.

The sample holds a few counts of this clone. The genes are TRBV5-6 and TRBJ1-3; D unresolved. This CDR3 is built from 16 residues. The germline V gene encodes CDR1 SGHDT and CDR2 YYEEEE. V lost 1 base and J 0 bases, leaving 11 bases between the germline ends. The DNA for the CDR3 is TGTGCCAGCAGCTTGATACGGGCCGGCTCTGGAAACACCATATATTTT. Translating it yields CASSLIRAGSGNTIYF. The entire variable domain, with the rest obtained from reference TRBV5-6 and TRBJ1-3, is as follows: DAGVTQSPTHLIKTRGQQVTLRCSPKSGHDTVSWYQQALGQGPQFIFQYYEEEERQRGNFPDRFSGHQFPNYSSELNVNALLLGDSALYLCASSLIRAGSGNTIYFGEGSWLTVV.